This is a list of T cell receptor beta chains from one sample in a study of Ad26.COV2.S vaccination and SARS-CoV-2 variants. Assay: immunoSEQ multiplex PCR; the TCRdb copy retains only in-frame clones and omits some. Among 350,000 to 450,000 clones listed, 90% to 95% were seen once. Sequencing was performed on peripheral blood, taken after recovery from COVID-19. The receptors originated from a human donor who had recovered from COVID-19. Each CDR3 is given without its conserved first and last residue. Fields, in order: J gene, V gene, CDR3 protein.

TRBJ1-2 TRBV3-1/TRBV3-2 ASSRQGDGYT
TRBJ2-1 TRBV5-1 ASSPRGVLESSYNEQF
TRBJ2-2 TRBV7-9 ASSLIRTANTGELF
TRBJ2-1 TRBV3-1/TRBV3-2 ASSHHRADEQF
TRBJ1-1 TRBV7-2 ASSLGAGPTEAF
TRBJ1-5 TRBV11-2 ASSLTGYSNQPQH
TRBJ1-1 TRBV18 ASSPPAGFTEAF
TRBJ2-7 TRBV19 ASSIGRGQHEQY
TRBJ1-5 TRBV13 ASSSGRSEGQPQH
TRBJ2-2 TRBV10-1 ASSTTGELF
TRBJ1-2 TRBV10-2 ASSESGQAYGYT
TRBJ1-2 TRBV6-5 ASSYSWEANYGYT
TRBJ2-2 TRBV6-2/TRBV6-3 ASSYSVAGTGELF
TRBJ2-3 TRBV20-1 SASVGGGADTQY
TRBJ1-3 TRBV7-4 ASSLWYRDRVLDTIY
TRBJ1-4 TRBV2 GCLEQGEEKLF
TRBJ2-7 TRBV6-5 ASSFGQEVNEQY
TRBJ1-3 TRBV9 ASSAPRTGGNTIY
TRBJ2-7 TRBV5-1 ASSLVGASQQY
TRBJ2-5 TRBV5-1 ASSVSLRGVETQY
TRBJ2-1 TRBV9 ASSVGTTMNEQF
TRBJ2-3 TRBV7-6 ASSKNPRTDTQY
TRBJ2-3 TRBV7-6 ASKLAGGPRISDTQY
TRBJ2-5 TRBV14 ASSQWSGDQETQY
TRBJ2-1 TRBV6-5 ASSPKFEQF
TRBJ2-3 TRBV11-2 ASSSKTSGSTDTQY